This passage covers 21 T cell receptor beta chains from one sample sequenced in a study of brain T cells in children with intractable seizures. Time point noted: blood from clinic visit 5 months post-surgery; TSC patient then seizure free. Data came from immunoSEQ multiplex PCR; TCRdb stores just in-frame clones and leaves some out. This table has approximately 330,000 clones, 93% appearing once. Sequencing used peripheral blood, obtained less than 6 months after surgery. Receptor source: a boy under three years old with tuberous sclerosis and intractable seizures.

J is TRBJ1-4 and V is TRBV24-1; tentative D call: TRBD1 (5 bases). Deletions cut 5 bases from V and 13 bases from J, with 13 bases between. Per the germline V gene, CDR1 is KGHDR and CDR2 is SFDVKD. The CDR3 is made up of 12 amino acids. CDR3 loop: CATSGTGGALFF. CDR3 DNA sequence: TGTGCCACCAGTGGTACTGGTGGGGCACTGTTTTTT.

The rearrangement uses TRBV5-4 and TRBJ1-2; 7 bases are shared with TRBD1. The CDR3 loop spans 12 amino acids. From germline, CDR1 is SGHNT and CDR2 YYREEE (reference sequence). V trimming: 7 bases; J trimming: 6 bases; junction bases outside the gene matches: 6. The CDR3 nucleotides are TGTGCCAGCCATCAGGGGGGCGATGGCTACACCTTC. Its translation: CASHQGGDGYTF.

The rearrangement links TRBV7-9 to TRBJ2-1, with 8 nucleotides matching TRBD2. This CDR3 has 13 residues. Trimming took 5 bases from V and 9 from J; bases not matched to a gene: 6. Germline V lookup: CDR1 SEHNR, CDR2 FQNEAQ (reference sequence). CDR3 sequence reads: CASSPGLAGEQFF. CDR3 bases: TGTGCCAGCAGCCCCGGACTAGCCGGTGAGCAGTTCTTC.

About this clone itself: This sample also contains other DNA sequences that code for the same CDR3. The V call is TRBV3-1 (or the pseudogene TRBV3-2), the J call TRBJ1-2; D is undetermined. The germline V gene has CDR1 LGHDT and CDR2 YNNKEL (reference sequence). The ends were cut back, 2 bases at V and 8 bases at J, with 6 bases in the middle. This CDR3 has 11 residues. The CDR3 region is CASSQLSGYTF. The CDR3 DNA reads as TGTGCCAGCAGCCAATTGTCCGGCTACACCTTC.

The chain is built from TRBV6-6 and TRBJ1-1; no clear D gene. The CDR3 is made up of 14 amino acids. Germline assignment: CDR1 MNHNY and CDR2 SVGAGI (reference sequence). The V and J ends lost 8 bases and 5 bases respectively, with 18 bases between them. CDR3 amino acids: CASGQSPGRTEAFF. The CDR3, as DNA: TGTGCCAGCGGGCAGTCACCGGGGAGAACTGAAGCTTTCTTT.

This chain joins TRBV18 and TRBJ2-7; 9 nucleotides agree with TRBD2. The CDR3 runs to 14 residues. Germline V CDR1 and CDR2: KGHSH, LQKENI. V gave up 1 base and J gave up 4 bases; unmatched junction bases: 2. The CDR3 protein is CASSPRSGRYEQYF. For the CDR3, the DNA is TGTGCCAGCTCACCACGGAGCGGGAGGTACGAGCAGTACTTC.

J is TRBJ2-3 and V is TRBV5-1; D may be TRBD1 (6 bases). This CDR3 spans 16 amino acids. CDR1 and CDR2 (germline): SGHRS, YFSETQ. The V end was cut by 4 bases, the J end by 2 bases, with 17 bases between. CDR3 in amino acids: CASSPGTRQDTDTQYF. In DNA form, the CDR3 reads TGCGCCAGCAGCCCCGGGACACGTCAGGACACAGATACGCAGTATTTT.

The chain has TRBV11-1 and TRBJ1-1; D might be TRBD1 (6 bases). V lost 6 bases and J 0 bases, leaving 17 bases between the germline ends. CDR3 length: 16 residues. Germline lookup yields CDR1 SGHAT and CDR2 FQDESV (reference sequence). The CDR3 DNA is TGTGCCAGCAGTCTTGGACAGATTCACATGAACACTGAAGCTTTCTTT. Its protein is CASSLGQIHMNTEAFF.

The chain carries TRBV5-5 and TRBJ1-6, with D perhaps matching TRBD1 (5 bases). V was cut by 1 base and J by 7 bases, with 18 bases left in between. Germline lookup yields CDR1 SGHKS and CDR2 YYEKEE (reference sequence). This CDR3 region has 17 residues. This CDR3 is CASSLRRMGVVNSPLHF. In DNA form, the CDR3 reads TGTGCCAGCAGCTTGAGGAGGATGGGGGTCGTCAATTCACCCCTCCACTTT.

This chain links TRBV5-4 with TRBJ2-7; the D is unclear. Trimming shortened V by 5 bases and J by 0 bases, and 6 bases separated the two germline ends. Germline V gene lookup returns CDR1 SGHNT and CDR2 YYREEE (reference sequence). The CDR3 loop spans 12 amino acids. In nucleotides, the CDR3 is TGTGCCAGCAGTGGGTTCTCCTACGAGCAGTACTTC. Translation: CASSGFSYEQYF.

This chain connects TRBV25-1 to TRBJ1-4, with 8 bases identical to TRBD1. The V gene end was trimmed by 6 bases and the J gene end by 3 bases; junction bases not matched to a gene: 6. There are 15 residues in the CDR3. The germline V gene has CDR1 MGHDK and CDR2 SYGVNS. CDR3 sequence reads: CASSTGGRPNEKLFF. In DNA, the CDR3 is TGTGCCAGCAGCACAGGGGGGCGCCCTAATGAAAAACTGTTTTTT.

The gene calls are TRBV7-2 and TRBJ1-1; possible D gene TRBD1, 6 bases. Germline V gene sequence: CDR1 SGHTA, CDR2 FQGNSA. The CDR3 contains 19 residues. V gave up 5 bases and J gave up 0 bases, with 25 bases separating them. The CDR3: CASSQRRGGLGHLNTEAFF. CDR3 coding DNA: TGTGCCAGCAGCCAAAGGAGGGGCGGTTTGGGACACCTGAACACTGAAGCTTTCTTT.

CDR3 in DNA: TGTGCCATCAGGCCTAGCGGTAGCACAGATACGCAGTATTTT. Translated: CAIRPSGSTDTQYF. The chain recombines TRBV10-3 with TRBJ2-3, with 7 positions matching TRBD2. This CDR3 has 14 amino acids. V lost 6 bases and J lost 0; bases outside the gene matches: 3. Germline assignment: CDR1 ENHRY and CDR2 SYGVKD.

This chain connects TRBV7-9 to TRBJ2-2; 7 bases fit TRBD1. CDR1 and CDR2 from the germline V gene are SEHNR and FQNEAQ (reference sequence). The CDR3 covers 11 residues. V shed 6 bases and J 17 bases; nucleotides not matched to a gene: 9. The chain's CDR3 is CASSQRQGAFF. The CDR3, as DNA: TGTGCCAGCAGTCAGAGACAGGGCGCTTTTTTT.

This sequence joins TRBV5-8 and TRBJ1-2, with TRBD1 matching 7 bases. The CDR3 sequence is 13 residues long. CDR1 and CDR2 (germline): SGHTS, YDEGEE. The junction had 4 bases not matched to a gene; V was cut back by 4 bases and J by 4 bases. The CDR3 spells CASSPDRPYGYTF. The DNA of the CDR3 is TGTGCCAGCAGCCCGGACAGGCCCTATGGCTACACCTTC.

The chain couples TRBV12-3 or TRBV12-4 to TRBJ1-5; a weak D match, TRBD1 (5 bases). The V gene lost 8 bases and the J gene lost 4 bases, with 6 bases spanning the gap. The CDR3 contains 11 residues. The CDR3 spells CASPGNQPQHF. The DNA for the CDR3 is TGTGCCAGCCCAGGGAATCAGCCCCAGCATTTT.

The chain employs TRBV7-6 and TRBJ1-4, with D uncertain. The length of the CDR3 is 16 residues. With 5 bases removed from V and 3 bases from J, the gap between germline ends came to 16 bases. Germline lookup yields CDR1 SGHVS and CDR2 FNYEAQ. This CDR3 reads CASSQTWELPNEKLFF. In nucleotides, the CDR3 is TGTGCCAGCAGCCAGACGTGGGAGCTTCCTAATGAAAAACTGTTTTTT.

DNA for the CDR3: TGTGCCTGGAGTTCGGGTACGCAGTATTTT. It yields the protein CAWSSGTQYF. The chain carries TRBV30 and TRBJ2-3; D gene unclear. Germline V CDR1 and CDR2: GTSNPN, SVGIG (reference sequence). Trimming took off 2 bases at V and 8 bases at J, with 5 bases between the two ends. The CDR3 sequence is 10 residues long.

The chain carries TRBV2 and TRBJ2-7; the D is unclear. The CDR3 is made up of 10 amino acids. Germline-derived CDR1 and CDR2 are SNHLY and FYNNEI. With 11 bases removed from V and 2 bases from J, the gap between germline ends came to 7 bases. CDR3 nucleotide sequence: TGTGCCTTAGGAGCCTACGAGCAGTACTTC. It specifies CALGAYEQYF. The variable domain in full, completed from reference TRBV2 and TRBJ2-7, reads EPEVTQTPSHQVTQMGQEVILRCVPISNHLYFYWYRQILGQKVEFLVSFYNNEISEKSEIFDDQFSVERPDGSNFTLKIRSTKLEDSAMYFCALGAYEQYFGPGTRLTVT.

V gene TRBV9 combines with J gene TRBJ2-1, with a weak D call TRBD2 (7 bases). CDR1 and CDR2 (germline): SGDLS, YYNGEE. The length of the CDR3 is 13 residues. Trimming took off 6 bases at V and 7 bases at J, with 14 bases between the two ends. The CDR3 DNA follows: TGTGCCAGCAACTCGGGGGGCCGAAATGAGCAGTTCTTC. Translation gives CASNSGGRNEQFF.

CDR3 sequence: CASSTPWTNNEQFF. DNA of the CDR3: TGTGCCAGCAGCACCCCATGGACTAACAATGAGCAGTTCTTC. This chain joins TRBV9 and TRBJ2-1, with D possibly TRBD2 on 6 matching bases. V lost 4 bases, J lost 5 bases, and 13 bases lay in between. The germline CDR1 and CDR2 sequences are SGDLS and YYNGEE. The CDR3 extends over 14 amino acids.